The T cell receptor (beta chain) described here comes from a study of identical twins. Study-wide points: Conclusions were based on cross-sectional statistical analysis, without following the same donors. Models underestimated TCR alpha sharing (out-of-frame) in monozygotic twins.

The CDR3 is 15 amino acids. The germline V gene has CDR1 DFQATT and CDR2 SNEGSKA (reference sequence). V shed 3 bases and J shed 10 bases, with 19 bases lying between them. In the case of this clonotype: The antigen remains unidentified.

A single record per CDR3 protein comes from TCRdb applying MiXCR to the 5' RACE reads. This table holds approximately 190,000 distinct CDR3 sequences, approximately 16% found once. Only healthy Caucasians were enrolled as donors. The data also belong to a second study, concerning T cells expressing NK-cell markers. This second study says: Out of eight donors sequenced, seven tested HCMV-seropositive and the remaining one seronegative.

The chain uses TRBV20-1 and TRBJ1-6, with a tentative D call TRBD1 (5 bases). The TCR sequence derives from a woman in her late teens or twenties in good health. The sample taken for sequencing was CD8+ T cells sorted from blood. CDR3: CSASAPGPGASPLHF. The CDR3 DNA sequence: TGCAGTGCTAGCGCCCCGGGACCGGGTGCGTCACCCCTCCACTTT.